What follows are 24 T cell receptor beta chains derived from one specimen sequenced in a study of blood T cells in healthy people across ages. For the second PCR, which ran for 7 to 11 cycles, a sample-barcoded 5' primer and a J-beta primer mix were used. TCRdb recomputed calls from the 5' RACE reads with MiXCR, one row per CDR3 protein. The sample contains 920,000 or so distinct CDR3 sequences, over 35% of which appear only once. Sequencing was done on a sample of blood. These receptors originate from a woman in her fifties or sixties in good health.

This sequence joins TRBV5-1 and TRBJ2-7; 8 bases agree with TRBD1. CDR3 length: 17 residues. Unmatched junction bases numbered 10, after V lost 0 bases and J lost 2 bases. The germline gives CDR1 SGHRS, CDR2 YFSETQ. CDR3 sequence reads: CASSLEAGGISPYEQYF. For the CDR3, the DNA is TGCGCCAGCAGCTTGGAGGCAGGGGGCATCTCACCCTACGAGCAGTACTTC.

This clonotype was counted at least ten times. CDR3 in amino acids: CASETDRAPMGEQYF. The DNA of the CDR3 is TGTGCCAGCGAAACGGACAGGGCGCCTATGGGGGAGCAGTACTTC. V gene TRBV6-2 or TRBV6-3 combines with J gene TRBJ2-7; 8 bases match TRBD1. The CDR3 length is 15 residues. Germline V gives CDR1 MNHEY, CDR2 SVGEGT. With V trimmed by 8 bases and J by 7 bases, 16 bases remained unmatched.

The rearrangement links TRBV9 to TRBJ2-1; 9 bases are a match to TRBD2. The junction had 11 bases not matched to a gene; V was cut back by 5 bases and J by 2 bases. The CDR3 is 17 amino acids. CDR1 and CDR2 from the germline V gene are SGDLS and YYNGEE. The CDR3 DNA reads TGTGCCAGCAGTCAAAGTCCGGGACTAGCAGCCTACAATGAGCAGTTCTTC. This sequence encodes CASSQSPGLAAYNEQFF.

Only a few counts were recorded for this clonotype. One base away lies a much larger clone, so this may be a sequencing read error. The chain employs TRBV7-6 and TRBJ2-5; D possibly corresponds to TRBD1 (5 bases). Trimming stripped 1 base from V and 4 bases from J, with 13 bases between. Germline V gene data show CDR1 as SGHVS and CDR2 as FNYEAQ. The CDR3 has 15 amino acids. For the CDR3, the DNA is TGTGCCAGCAGCTTAGAGGTTGGGGCAGGAGAGACCCAGTACTTC. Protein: CASSLEVGAGETQYF.

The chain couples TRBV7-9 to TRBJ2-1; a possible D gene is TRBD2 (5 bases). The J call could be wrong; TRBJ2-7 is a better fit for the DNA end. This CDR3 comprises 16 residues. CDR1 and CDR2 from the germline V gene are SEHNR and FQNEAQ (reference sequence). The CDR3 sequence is CASGSPADFSYNEQYF. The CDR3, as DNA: TGTGCCAGCGGATCCCCAGCGGATTTCTCCTACAATGAGCAGTACTTC.

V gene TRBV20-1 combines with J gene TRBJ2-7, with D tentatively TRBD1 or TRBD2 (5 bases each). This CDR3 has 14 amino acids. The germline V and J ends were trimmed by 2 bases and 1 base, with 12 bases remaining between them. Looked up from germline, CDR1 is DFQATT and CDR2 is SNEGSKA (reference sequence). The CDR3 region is CSARLWDPSYEQYF. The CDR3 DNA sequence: TGCAGTGCTAGATTGTGGGACCCTTCCTACGAGCAGTACTTC.

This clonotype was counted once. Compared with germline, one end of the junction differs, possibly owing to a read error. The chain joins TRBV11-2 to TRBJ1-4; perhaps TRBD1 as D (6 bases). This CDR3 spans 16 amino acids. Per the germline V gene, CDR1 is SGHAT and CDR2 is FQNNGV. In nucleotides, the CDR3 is TGTGCCAGCAGCCAGACCGGGGGCCCAACTAATGAAGAACTGTTTTTT. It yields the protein CASSQTGGPTNEELFF. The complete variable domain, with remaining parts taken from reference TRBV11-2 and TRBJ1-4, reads EAGVAQSPRYKIIEKRQSVAFWCNPISGHATLYWYQQILGQGPKLLIQFQNNGVVDDSQLPKDRFSAERLKGVDSTLKIQPAKLEDSAVYLCASSQTGGPTNEELFFGSGTQLSVL.

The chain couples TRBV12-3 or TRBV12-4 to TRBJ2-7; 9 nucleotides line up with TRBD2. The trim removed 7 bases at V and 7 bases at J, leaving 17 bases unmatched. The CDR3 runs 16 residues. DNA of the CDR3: TGTGCCAGCACTCCTTCGAAAGGACTAGCGATCCATGAGCAGTACTTC. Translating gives CASTPSKGLAIHEQYF.

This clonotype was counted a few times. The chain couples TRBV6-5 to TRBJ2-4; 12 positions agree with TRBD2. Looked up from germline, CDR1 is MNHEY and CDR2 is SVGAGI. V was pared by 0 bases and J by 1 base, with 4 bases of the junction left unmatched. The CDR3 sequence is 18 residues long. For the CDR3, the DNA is TGTGCCAGCAGTTACTCGACTAGCGGGAGAGGCGCCAAAAACATTCAGTACTTC. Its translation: CASSYSTSGRGAKNIQYF.

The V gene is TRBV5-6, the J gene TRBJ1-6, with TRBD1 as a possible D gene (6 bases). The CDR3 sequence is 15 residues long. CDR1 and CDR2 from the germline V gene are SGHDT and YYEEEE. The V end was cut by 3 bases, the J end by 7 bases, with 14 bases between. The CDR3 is CASSCPQGMNSPLHF. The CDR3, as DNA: TGTGCCAGCAGCTGCCCCCAGGGGATGAATTCACCCCTCCACTTT.

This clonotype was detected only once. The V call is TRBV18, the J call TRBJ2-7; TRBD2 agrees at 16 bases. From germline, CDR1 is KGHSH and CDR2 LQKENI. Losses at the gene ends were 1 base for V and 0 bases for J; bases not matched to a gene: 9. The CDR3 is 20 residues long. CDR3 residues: CASSPLPGTSGRASSYEQYF. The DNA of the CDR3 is TGTGCCAGCTCACCACTTCCGGGGACTAGCGGGAGGGCAAGCTCCTACGAGCAGTACTTC.

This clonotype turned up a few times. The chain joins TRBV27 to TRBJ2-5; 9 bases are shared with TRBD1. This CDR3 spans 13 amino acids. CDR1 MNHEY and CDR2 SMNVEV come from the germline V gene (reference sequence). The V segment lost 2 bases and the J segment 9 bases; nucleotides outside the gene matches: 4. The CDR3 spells CASSLGTGRPQYF. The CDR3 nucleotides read TGTGCCAGCAGTTTAGGGACAGGGAGGCCCCAGTACTTC.

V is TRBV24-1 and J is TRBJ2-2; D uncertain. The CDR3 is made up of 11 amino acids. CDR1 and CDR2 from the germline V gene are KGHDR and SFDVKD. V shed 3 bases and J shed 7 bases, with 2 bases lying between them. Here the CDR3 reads CATSDIGELFF. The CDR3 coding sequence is TGTGCCACCAGTGATATCGGGGAGCTGTTTTTT.

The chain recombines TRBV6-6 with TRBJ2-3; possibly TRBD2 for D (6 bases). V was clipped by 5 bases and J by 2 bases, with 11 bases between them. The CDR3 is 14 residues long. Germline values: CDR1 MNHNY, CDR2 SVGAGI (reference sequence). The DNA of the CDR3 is TGTGCCAGCAGTCCGACTAGATTCACAGATACGCAGTATTTT. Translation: CASSPTRFTDTQYF.

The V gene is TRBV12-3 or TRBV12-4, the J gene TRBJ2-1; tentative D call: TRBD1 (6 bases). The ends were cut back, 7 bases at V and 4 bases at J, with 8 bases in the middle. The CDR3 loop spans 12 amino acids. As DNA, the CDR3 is TGTGCCAGCAACCAGGGGTACAATGAGCAGTTCTTC. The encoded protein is CASNQGYNEQFF.

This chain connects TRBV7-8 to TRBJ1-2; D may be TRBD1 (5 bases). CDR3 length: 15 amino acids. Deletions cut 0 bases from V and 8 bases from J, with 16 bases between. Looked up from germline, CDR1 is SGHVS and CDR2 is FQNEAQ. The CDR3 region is CASSLAGRASRGYTF. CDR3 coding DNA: TGTGCCAGCAGCTTAGCGGGCAGGGCCTCGAGAGGCTACACCTTC.

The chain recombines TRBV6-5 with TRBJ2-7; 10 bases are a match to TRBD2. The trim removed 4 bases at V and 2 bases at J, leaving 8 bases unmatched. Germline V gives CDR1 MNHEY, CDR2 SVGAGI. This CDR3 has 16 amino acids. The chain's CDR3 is CASSSPGLAEAYEQYF. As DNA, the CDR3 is TGTGCCAGCAGTTCCCCCGGACTAGCGGAGGCCTACGAGCAGTACTTC.

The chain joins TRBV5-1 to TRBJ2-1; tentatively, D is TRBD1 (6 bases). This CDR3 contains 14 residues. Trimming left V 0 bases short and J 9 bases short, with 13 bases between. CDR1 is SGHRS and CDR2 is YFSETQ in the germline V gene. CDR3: CASSLDRVAGEQFF. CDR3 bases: TGCGCCAGCAGCTTGGACAGGGTCGCAGGTGAGCAGTTCTTC.

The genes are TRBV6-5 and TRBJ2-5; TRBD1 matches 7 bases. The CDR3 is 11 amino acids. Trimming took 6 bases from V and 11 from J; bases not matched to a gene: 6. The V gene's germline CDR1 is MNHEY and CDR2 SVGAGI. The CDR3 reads CASRQGWEQYF. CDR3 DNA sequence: TGTGCCAGCAGACAGGGGTGGGAGCAGTACTTC.

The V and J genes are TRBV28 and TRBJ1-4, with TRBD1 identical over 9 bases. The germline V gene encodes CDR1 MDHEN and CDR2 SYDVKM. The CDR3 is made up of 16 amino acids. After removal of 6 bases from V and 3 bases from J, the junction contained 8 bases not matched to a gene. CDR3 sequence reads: CASRKYRGQANEKLFF. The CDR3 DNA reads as TGTGCCAGCAGAAAATACAGGGGGCAGGCTAATGAAAAACTGTTTTTT.

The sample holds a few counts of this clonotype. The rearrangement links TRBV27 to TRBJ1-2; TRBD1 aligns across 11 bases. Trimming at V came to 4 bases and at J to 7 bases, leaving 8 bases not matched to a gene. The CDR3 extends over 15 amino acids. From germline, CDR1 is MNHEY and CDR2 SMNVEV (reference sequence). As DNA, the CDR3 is TGTGCCAGCAGTTCCGGAGGACAGGGGGCGGTTGGCTACACCTTC. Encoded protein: CASSSGGQGAVGYTF.

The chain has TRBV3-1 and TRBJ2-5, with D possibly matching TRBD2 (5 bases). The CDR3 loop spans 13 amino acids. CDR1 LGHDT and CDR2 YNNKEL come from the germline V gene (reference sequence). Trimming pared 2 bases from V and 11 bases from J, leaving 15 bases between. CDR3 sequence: CASSQLAGCGQYF. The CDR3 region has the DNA TGTGCCAGCAGCCAACTAGCTGGATGCGGGCAGTACTTC.

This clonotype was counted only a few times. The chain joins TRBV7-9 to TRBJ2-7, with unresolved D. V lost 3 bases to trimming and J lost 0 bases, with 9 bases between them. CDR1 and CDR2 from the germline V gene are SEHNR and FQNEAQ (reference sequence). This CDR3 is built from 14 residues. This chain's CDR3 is CASSLGSISYEQYF. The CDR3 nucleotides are TGTGCCAGCAGCTTGGGCAGTATCTCCTACGAGCAGTACTTC.

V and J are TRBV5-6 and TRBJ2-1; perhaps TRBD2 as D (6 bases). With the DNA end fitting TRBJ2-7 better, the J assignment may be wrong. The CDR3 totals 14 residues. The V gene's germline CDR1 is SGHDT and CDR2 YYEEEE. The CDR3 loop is CASIQTRTYNEQYF. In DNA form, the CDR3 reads TGTGCCAGCATCCAGACTAGGACCTACAATGAGCAGTACTTC.